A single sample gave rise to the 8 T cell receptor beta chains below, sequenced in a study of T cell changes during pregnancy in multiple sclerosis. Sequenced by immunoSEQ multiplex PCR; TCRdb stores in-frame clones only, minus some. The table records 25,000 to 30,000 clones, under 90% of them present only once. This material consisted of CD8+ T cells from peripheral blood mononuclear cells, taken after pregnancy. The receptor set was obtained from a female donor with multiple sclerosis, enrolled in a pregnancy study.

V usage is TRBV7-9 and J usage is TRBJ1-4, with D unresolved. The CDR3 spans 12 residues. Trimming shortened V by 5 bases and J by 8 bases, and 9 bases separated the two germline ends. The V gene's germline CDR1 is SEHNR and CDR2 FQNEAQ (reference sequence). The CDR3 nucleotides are TGTGCCAGCAGCACCCGCGGGGAAAAACTGTTTTTT. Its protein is CASSTRGEKLFF.

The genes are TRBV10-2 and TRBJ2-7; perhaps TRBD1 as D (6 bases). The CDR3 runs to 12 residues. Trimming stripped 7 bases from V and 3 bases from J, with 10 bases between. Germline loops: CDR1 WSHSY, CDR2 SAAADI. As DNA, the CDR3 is TGCGCCAGCAAGGGGGAACTCTACGAGCAGTACTTC. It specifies CASKGELYEQYF.

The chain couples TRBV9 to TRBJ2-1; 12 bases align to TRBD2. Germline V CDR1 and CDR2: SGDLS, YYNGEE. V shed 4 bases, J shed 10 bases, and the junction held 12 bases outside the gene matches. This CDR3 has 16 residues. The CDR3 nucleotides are TGTGCCAGCAGCAGACTAGCGGGGGCCGCGGACTGGGAGCAGTTCTTC. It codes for CASSRLAGAADWEQFF.

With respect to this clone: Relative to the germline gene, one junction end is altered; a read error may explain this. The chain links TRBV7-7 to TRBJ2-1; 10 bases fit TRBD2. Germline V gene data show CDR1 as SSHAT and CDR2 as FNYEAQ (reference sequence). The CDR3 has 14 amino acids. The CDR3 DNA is TGTGCTAGCAGCGTGAGCGGGGGGGCTCATGAGCAGTTCTTC. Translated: CASSVSGGAHEQFF.

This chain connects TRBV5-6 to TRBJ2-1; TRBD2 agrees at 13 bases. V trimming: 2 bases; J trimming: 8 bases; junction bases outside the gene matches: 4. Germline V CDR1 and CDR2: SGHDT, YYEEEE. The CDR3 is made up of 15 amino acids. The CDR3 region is CASSLLAGGPDEQFF. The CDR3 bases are TGTGCCAGCAGCTTACTAGCGGGGGGGCCTGATGAGCAGTTCTTC. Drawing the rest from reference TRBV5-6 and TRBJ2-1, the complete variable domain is DAGVTQSPTHLIKTRGQQVTLRCSPKSGHDTVSWYQQALGQGPQFIFQYYEEEERQRGNFPDRFSGHQFPNYSSELNVNALLLGDSALYLCASSLLAGGPDEQFFGPGTRLTVL.

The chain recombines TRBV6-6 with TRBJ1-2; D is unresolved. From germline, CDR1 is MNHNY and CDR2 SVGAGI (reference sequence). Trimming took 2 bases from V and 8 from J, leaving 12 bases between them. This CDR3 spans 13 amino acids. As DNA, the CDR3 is TGTGCCAGCAGTTACGACACTCTTGACGGCTACACCTTC. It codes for CASSYDTLDGYTF.

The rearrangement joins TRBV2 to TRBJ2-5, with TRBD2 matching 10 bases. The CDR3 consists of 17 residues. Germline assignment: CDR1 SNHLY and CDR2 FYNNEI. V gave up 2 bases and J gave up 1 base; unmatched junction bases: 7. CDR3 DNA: TGTGCCAGCAGTGAAAGTTACAGCGGGGGGGCCCAAGAGACCCAGTACTTC. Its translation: CASSESYSGGAQETQYF. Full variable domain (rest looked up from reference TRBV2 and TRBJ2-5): EPEVTQTPSHQVTQMGQEVILRCVPISNHLYFYWYRQILGQKVEFLVSFYNNEISEKSEIFDDQFSVERPDGSNFTLKIRSTKLEDSAMYFCASSESYSGGAQETQYFGPGTRLLVL.

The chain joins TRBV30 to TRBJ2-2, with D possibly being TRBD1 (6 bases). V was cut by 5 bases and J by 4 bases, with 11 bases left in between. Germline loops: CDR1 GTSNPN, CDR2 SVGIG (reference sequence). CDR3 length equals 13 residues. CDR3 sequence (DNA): TGTGCCTGGGAAACAGGGCCCACCGGGGAGCTGTTTTTT. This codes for CAWETGPTGELFF. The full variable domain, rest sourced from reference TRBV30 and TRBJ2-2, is SQTIHQWPATLVQPVGSPLSLECTVEGTSNPNLYWYRQAAGRGLQLLFYSVGIGQISSEVPQNLSASRPQDRQFILSSKKLLLSDSGFYLCAWETGPTGELFFGEGSRLTVL.